The 20 T cell receptor beta chains below come from one sample, sequenced in a study of monozygotic twins with inflammatory bowel disease. Following a re-call of the 5' RACE reads, TCRdb has one entry per CDR3 protein and lacks DNA. Its clone listing holds around 150,000 distinct CDR3 sequences. The source material was blood. The source of these receptors is a human donor with ulcerative colitis or Crohn's disease, or a healthy co-twin of an affected twin (not recorded which).

The chain recombines TRBV10-3 with TRBJ2-5; there is no DNA to check the TCRdb D call of TRBD2. The CDR3 runs 12 residues. The germline gives CDR1 ENHRY, CDR2 SYGVKD. The CDR3 sequence: CAIREREETQYF.

The chain employs TRBV7-2 and TRBJ1-6. Germline CDR1 SGHTA, CDR2 FQGNSA. The CDR3 extends over 15 amino acids. The CDR3 protein is CASATAAVSLSPLHF.

The chain carries TRBV12-3 or TRBV12-4 and TRBJ2-7; TCRdb proposes TRBD1, but this gene call is untestable without DNA. The CDR3 is 13 amino acids. The CDR3 sequence is CASSSTGGYEQYF.

The V gene is TRBV7-8, the J gene TRBJ2-5; lacking DNA, the TRBD1 call made by TCRdb goes unchecked. Per germline, CDR1 SGHVS and CDR2 FQNEAQ. The CDR3 sequence is 16 residues long. CDR3 residues: CASSPWDRGSQETQYF.

The V gene is TRBV5-1, the J gene TRBJ2-2. The CDR3 totals 15 residues. Germline V lookup: CDR1 SGHRS, CDR2 YFSETQ. The CDR3 sequence is CASSLEDGNTGELFF.

The CDR3 region is CASHDRSEQYF. The V and J genes are TRBV28 and TRBJ2-7; TCRdb's D call of TRBD1 is untestable without DNA. This CDR3 region has 11 residues. CDR1 and CDR2 from the germline V gene are MDHEN and SYDVKM. Complete variable domain (other parts from reference TRBV28 and TRBJ2-7): DVKVTQSSRYLVKRTGEKVFLECVQDMDHENMFWYRQDPGLGLRLIYFSYDVKMKEKGDIPEGYSVSREKKERFSLILESASTNQTSMYLCASHDRSEQYFGPGTRLTVT.

The chain joins TRBV20-1 to TRBJ1-1; the D call from TCRdb, TRBD1, cannot be confirmed without DNA. This CDR3 has 13 amino acids. Per the germline V gene, CDR1 is DFQATT and CDR2 is SNEGSKA (reference sequence). CDR3 amino acids: CSAGTGGKDEAFF.

The genes are TRBV29-1 and TRBJ2-1; TCRdb returns TRBD2, unconfirmable since there is no DNA. Germline V gene data show CDR1 as SQVTM and CDR2 as ANQGSEA. The CDR3 extends over 14 amino acids. The CDR3 spells CSAWTSVSYNEQFF.

This rearrangement joins TRBV20-1 to TRBJ2-5; there is no DNA to check the TCRdb D call of TRBD2. CDR3 length equals 18 residues. Germline V gene lookup returns CDR1 DFQATT and CDR2 SNEGSKA (reference sequence). Here the CDR3 reads CSASPGLAGGPLEETQYF.

The chain has TRBV6-5 and TRBJ1-6. The CDR3 loop spans 15 amino acids. Germline values: CDR1 MNHEY, CDR2 SVGAGI. The CDR3 loop reads CASSYGGPHDSPLHF.

The chain employs TRBV7-8 and TRBJ2-3; TCRdb gives TRBD1 as the D gene, but with no DNA this cannot be confirmed. This CDR3 region has 11 residues. CDR1 and CDR2 (germline): SGHVS, FQNEAQ. CDR3 loop: CASSYRQGQYF.

The genes are TRBV5-1 and TRBJ1-4. This CDR3 is 14 amino acids long. The germline V gene has CDR1 SGHRS and CDR2 YFSETQ. This CDR3 reads CASSLDGRDGKLFF.

The chain links TRBV5-6 to TRBJ2-1; the D call from TCRdb, TRBD2, cannot be confirmed without DNA. This CDR3 is 17 amino acids long. CDR1 is SGHDT and CDR2 is YYEEEE in the germline V gene. The CDR3 sequence is CASSLGLAGHSYNEQFF.

The chain uses TRBV6-5 and TRBJ2-5. The germline V gene encodes CDR1 MNHEY and CDR2 SVGAGI. The length of the CDR3 is 14 residues. The CDR3 here is CASSYSKTFETQYF.

The chain employs TRBV7-2 and TRBJ2-7; TCRdb lists TRBD1, though no DNA is available to test this call. This CDR3 contains 15 residues. Germline values: CDR1 SGHTA, CDR2 FQGNSA. CDR3 protein: CASSLAGTHPYEQYF.

The chain couples TRBV5-1 to TRBJ2-5; with no DNA, the TCRdb D assignment of TRBD1 cannot be verified. The CDR3 is 15 residues long. Looked up from germline, CDR1 is SGHRS and CDR2 is YFSETQ. Here the CDR3 reads CASSPGRRIQETQYF. Looking up the rest from reference TRBV5-1 and TRBJ2-5 gives the full variable domain: KAGVTQTPRYLIKTRGQQVTLSCSPISGHRSVSWYQQTPGQGLQFLFEYFSETQRNKGNFPGRFSGRQFSNSRSEMNVSTLELGDSALYLCASSPGRRIQETQYFGPGTRLLVL.

The chain combines TRBV18 with TRBJ1-6; there is no DNA to check the TCRdb D call of TRBD1. The CDR3 is 17 amino acids. From germline, CDR1 is KGHSH and CDR2 LQKENI. This CDR3 is CASSPPTGDNYNSPLHF.

The CDR3 sequence is CASSQDRLAGGKNEQFF. V gene TRBV4-1 combines with J gene TRBJ2-1; TCRdb selects TRBD2, and the lack of DNA leaves this call unchecked. This CDR3 spans 17 amino acids. CDR1 and CDR2 (germline): MGHRA, YSYEKL.

The chain combines TRBV27 with TRBJ2-1; no DNA is available, so the TRBD2 call from TCRdb remains unchecked. The CDR3 spans 18 residues. Germline CDR1 is MNHEY and CDR2 is SMNVEV (reference sequence). The CDR3 sequence: CASSLSYLAGGDYNEQFF.

This chain connects TRBV6-1 to TRBJ2-2. Germline V gives CDR1 MNHNS, CDR2 SASEGT. This CDR3 comprises 13 residues. The CDR3 spells CASSVVLTGELFF.